This TCR beta chain was found in a study of CD8+ T cells in alopecia areata. Study-wide results and caveats: Clarity of TCR sharing across patients fell short of that in mice, possibly HLA-related. Scalp and blood retained many expanded lesional clones during tofacitinib.

Comments on this clone: What it recognizes is unknown. The sample has other DNA sequences that encode this CDR3 too.

The V gene lost 1 base and the J gene lost 4 bases, with 5 bases spanning the gap. Germline CDR1 and CDR2: DFQATT and SNEGSKA (reference sequence). The CDR3 runs 11 residues. Treatment of the sample: oral pan-JAK inhibitor, 5-10 mg twice daily. The sorting of PBMCs gave CD4+ and CD8+ T cells. Extraction and reverse transcription of RNA yielded cDNA as the sequencing template. Using immunoSEQ multiplex PCR, the repertoire was profiled, and TCRdb retains in-frame clones only, with some absent. The sample contains roughly 200,000 clones, 53% of which appear only once. The source material was CD8+ T cells sorted from blood, sampled at week 24, from a patient treated with tofacitinib. This receptor was obtained from a human donor with alopecia areata. This chain connects TRBV20-1 to TRBJ2-7, with D unresolved. This chain's CDR3 is CSARVGYEQYF. The DNA of the CDR3 is TGCAGTGCTAGAGTTGGGTACGAGCAGTACTTC.